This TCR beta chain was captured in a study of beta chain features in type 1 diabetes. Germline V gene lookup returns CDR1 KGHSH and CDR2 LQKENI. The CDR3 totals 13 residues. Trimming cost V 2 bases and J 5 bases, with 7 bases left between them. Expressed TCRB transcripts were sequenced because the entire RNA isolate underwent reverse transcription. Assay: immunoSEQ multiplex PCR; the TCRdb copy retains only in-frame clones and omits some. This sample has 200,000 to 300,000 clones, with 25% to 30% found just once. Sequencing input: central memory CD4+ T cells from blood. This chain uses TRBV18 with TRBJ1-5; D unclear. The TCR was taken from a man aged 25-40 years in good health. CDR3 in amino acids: CASSPSQDQPQHF. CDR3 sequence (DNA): TGTGCCAGCTCACCAAGCCAGGATCAGCCCCAGCATTTT.